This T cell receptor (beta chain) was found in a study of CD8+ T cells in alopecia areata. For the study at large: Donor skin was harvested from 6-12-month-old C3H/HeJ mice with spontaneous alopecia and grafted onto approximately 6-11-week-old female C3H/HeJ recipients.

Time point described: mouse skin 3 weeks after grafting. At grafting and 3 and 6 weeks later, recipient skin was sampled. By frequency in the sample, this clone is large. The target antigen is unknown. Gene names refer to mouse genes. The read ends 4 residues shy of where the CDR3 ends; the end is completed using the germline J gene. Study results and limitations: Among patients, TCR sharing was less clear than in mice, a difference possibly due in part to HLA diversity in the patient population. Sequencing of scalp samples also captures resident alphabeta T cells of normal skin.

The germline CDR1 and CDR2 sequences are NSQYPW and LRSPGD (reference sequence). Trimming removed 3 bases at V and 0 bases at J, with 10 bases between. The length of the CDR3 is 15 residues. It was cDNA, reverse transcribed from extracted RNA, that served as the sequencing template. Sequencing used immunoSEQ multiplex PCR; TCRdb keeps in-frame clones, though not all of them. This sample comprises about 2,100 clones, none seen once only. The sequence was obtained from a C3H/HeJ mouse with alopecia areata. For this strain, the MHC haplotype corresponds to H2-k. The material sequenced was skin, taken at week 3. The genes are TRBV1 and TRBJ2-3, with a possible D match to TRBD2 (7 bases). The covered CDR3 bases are TGCACCTGCAGTGCCCGGGGGGCGAGTGCAGAA. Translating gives CTCSARGASAE. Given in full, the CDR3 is CTCSARGASAETLYF.